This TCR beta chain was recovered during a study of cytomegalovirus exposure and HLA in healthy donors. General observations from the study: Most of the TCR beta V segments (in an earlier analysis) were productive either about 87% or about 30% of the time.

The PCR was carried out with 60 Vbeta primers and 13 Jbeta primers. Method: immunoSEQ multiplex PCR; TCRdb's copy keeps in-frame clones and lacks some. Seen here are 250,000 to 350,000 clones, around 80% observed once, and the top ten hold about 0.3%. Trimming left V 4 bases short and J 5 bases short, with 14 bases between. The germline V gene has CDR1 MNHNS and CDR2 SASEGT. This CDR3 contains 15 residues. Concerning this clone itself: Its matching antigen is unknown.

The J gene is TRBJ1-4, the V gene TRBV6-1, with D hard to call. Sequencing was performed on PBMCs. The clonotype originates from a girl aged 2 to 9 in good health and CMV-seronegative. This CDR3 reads CASSAHGGRNEKLFF. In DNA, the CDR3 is TGTGCCAGCAGTGCACACGGCGGTCGAAATGAAAAACTGTTTTTT.